Following are 10 T cell receptor beta chains from one sample sequenced in a study of blood T cell repertoires in COVID-19. Profiling relied on immunoSEQ multiplex PCR, and the TCRdb table lists in-frame clones only, not all of them. This sample has 50,000 to 75,000 clones, with approximately 95% found just once. Sequencing was performed on peripheral blood. These TCRs come from a man between 70 and 80 years old with active COVID-19.

The chain recombines TRBV7-2 with TRBJ2-5; 8 bases fit TRBD1. This CDR3 spans 14 amino acids. Germline values: CDR1 SGHTA, CDR2 FQGNSA. The V and J ends lost 1 base and 5 bases, in that order; junction bases with no gene match: 3. The CDR3 coding sequence is TGTGCCAGCAGCTTAGGGACAGGGCGGGAGACCCAGTACTTC. Translation: CASSLGTGRETQYF.

This chain connects TRBV27 to TRBJ1-2; 7 bases fit TRBD1. The germline gives CDR1 MNHEY, CDR2 SMNVEV (reference sequence). This CDR3 is built from 13 residues. V trimming: 4 bases; J trimming: 5 bases; junction bases outside the gene matches: 4. The CDR3 DNA reads as TGTGCCAGCAGTTCGGGACAGAAGTATGGCTACACCTTC. Protein product: CASSSGQKYGYTF.

This clone appeared a single time. V gene TRBV14 combines with J gene TRBJ2-2; 7 bases fit TRBD2. The germline V gene encodes CDR1 SGHDN and CDR2 FVKESK. The junction had 2 bases not matched to a gene; V was cut back by 1 base and J by 0 bases. This CDR3 has 16 amino acids. CDR3 amino acids: CASSQVGGTNTGELFF. CDR3 sequence (DNA): TGTGCCAGCAGCCAAGTCGGGGGGACGAACACCGGGGAGCTGTTTTTT.

The chain joins TRBV18 to TRBJ2-7; D is unclear. Germline lookup yields CDR1 KGHSH and CDR2 LQKENI. V was cut by 1 base and J by 2 bases, with 9 bases left in between. This CDR3 has 14 residues. In DNA form, the CDR3 reads TGTGCCAGCTCACCACAGAGTTTACCCTACGAGCAGTACTTC. Protein product: CASSPQSLPYEQYF.

The chain employs TRBV3-1 (or the pseudogene TRBV3-2) and TRBJ1-2; maybe TRBD1 (5 bases). Trimming cost V 4 bases and J 4 bases, with 10 bases left between them. The CDR3 is 13 residues long. The V gene's germline CDR1 is LGHDT and CDR2 YNNKEL (reference sequence). The CDR3 DNA reads as TGTGCCAGCAGCCCTGAAGGGGTCTATGGCTACACCTTC. This gives the protein CASSPEGVYGYTF.

The chain recombines TRBV7-3 with TRBJ2-2; tentative D call: TRBD2 (6 bases). The germline CDR1 and CDR2 sequences are SGHTA and FQGTGA. V lost 0 bases and J lost 5, with 10 bases in between. CDR3 length: 15 residues. CDR3: CASSLTIGTTGELFF. CDR3 bases: TGTGCCAGCAGCTTAACTATCGGGACTACCGGGGAGCTGTTTTTT.

The rearrangement joins TRBV7-9 to TRBJ2-7; 9 bases agree with TRBD1. The CDR3 contains 13 residues. Losses at the gene ends were 1 base for V and 12 bases for J; bases not matched to a gene: 7. The germline CDR1 and CDR2 sequences are SEHNR and FQNEAQ (reference sequence). The CDR3 DNA sequence: TGTGCCAGCAGCTTAGACCGGGACAGGGATCCGTACTTC. Translating gives CASSLDRDRDPYF.

The V gene is TRBV7-2, the J gene TRBJ2-3, with 7 bases aligning to TRBD2. Germline CDR1 and CDR2: SGHTA and FQGNSA. V lost 6 bases and J lost 2; bases outside the gene matches: 20. The CDR3 is made up of 19 amino acids. The CDR3 DNA reads as TGTGCCAGCAGGCGGAGGACTAGAGACTCCAGGGCATTCACAGATACGCAGTATTTT. Translation gives CASRRRTRDSRAFTDTQYF.

DNA of the CDR3: TGTGCCAGCAGCCTGGGGGGGTTTGGTGGCTACACCTTC. Translation gives CASSLGGFGGYTF. This chain uses TRBV12-3 or TRBV12-4 with TRBJ1-2; tentative D call: TRBD1 (5 bases). The CDR3 spans 13 residues. V was cut by 6 bases and J by 7 bases, with 15 bases left in between.

V and J are TRBV5-1 and TRBJ2-6; 10 positions match TRBD1. The CDR3 extends over 18 amino acids. Germline V gives CDR1 SGHRS, CDR2 YFSETQ. The V and J ends lost 4 bases and 2 bases, in that order; junction bases with no gene match: 9. The chain's CDR3 is CASSNRDRGLAGANVLTF. The CDR3 nucleotides read TGCGCCAGCAGCAACCGGGACAGGGGATTGGCTGGGGCCAACGTCCTGACTTTC.